A single sample gave rise to the 15 T cell receptor beta chains below, sequenced in a study of T cell responses to AZD1222 COVID-19 vaccine. TCRdb's table, derived via immunoSEQ multiplex PCR, lists solely in-frame clones and lacks some. The sample includes about 42,000 clones, about nine tenths seen only once; the top ten take 25%. Source: peripheral blood, taken 28 days after the second AZD1222 dose. These receptors came from an adult who received the AZD1222 COVID-19 vaccine.

The V call is TRBV5-1, the J call TRBJ1-4; D possibly corresponds to TRBD1 (5 bases). CDR1 is SGHRS, CDR2 YFSETQ, per germline. V lost 0 bases and J lost 0, with 12 bases in between. The CDR3 is made up of 17 amino acids. The CDR3 DNA reads as TGCGCCAGCAGCTTGGGGGACTTACGACCAACTAATGAAAAACTGTTTTTT. Translated: CASSLGDLRPTNEKLFF.

The V gene is TRBV5-1, the J gene TRBJ1-4, with no clear D. The CDR3 runs 15 residues. Germline CDR1 SGHRS, CDR2 YFSETQ. Trimming shortened V by 0 bases and J by 7 bases, and 13 bases separated the two germline ends. The CDR3 region is CASSLGGLAREKLFF. As DNA, the CDR3 is TGCGCCAGCAGCTTGGGAGGGCTGGCTCGTGAAAAACTGTTTTTT.

The chain joins TRBV27 to TRBJ1-6; D may be TRBD1 (5 bases). CDR3 length: 13 residues. Trimming cost V 6 bases and J 15 bases, with 18 bases left between them. From germline, CDR1 is MNHEY and CDR2 SMNVEV (reference sequence). CDR3 sequence: CASRDSTGFLLHF. CDR3 in DNA: TGTGCCAGCAGAGACTCCACAGGTTTTCTCCTCCACTTT.

The chain recombines TRBV5-5 with TRBJ1-4; no clear D gene. The germline V gene has CDR1 SGHKS and CDR2 YYEKEE (reference sequence). The CDR3 runs 17 residues. The ends were cut back, 3 bases at V and 0 bases at J, with 15 bases in the middle. CDR3 residues: CASSWRGQTATNEKLFF. The CDR3 DNA is TGTGCCAGCAGCTGGAGAGGGCAGACGGCAACTAATGAAAAACTGTTTTTT.

The chain carries TRBV11-3 and TRBJ1-1, with a possible D match to TRBD1 (5 bases). The CDR3 extends over 13 amino acids. Trimming shortened V by 1 base and J by 4 bases, and 7 bases separated the two germline ends. CDR1 SGHNT and CDR2 YENEEA come from the germline V gene. The CDR3 sequence: CASSLVGGTEAFF. The CDR3 DNA is TGTGCCAGCAGCTTAGTCGGGGGCACTGAAGCTTTCTTT.

This clone has more than one count but fewer than ten. The chain recombines TRBV9 with TRBJ1-1; a possible D gene is TRBD1 (5 bases). This CDR3 contains 16 residues. The germline gives CDR1 SGDLS, CDR2 YYNGEE. Trimming removed 4 bases at V and 1 base at J, with 17 bases between. The CDR3 sequence: CASSSRPTGWNTEAFF. The CDR3, as DNA: TGTGCCAGCAGCTCCCGCCCCACAGGCTGGAACACTGAAGCTTTCTTT.

This clone appeared a few times. This chain joins TRBV6-5 and TRBJ1-2; the D is unclear. The CDR3 is 12 residues long. V was clipped by 5 bases and J by 8 bases, with 12 bases between them. Germline V gene lookup returns CDR1 MNHEY and CDR2 SVGAGI. The CDR3 DNA sequence: TGTGCCAGCAGTAATTGGCGGAGGGGCTACACCTTC. It codes for CASSNWRRGYTF.

This chain joins TRBV5-1 and TRBJ2-2; D gene uncertain. The CDR3 runs to 15 residues. V gave up 0 bases and J gave up 3 bases, with 9 bases separating them. Germline-derived CDR1 and CDR2 are SGHRS and YFSETQ. CDR3 nucleotides: TGCGCCAGCAGCTTGGAATGGGTGGACACCGGGGAGCTGTTTTTT. Translated, it gives CASSLEWVDTGELFF.

The J gene is TRBJ2-7, the V gene TRBV7-9; a weak D match, TRBD1 (6 bases). V was clipped by 5 bases and J by 0 bases, with 20 bases between them. Germline V lookup: CDR1 SEHNR, CDR2 FQNEAQ (reference sequence). This CDR3 contains 17 residues. CDR3 in DNA: TGTGCCAGCAGCCCTGGGACACCGGGGAGTAGCTCCTACGAGCAGTACTTC. This gives the protein CASSPGTPGSSSYEQYF.

The chain's CDR3 is CASSSRRETQYF. DNA for the CDR3: TGTGCCAGCAGTTCCCGTAGAGAGACCCAGTACTTC. The chain uses TRBV6-5 and TRBJ2-5; D is undetermined. The CDR3 has 12 residues. Trimming took 4 bases from V and 4 from J, leaving 7 bases between them. From germline, CDR1 is MNHEY and CDR2 SVGAGI.

This chain connects TRBV3-1 (or the pseudogene TRBV3-2) to TRBJ2-5; maybe TRBD2 (5 bases). V was clipped by 10 bases and J by 2 bases, with 8 bases between them. The CDR3 extends over 11 amino acids. Germline V gene lookup returns CDR1 LGHDT and CDR2 YNNKEL (reference sequence). Here the CDR3 reads CATTGQETQYF. CDR3 bases: TGTGCCACCACGGGACAAGAGACCCAGTACTTC.

The rearrangement uses TRBV7-2 and TRBJ2-2, with TRBD2 identical over 12 bases. The J segment lost 13 bases and the V segment lost 0 bases, leaving 6 bases of the junction unmatched. Germline V lookup: CDR1 SGHTA, CDR2 FQGNSA. CDR3 length: 15 amino acids. CDR3 region: CASSLAETSGSRLFF. The CDR3 DNA reads as TGTGCCAGCAGCTTAGCGGAGACTAGCGGGAGCCGGCTGTTTTTT.

This chain links TRBV6-5 with TRBJ2-2; D possibly matches TRBD1 or TRBD2 (5 bases each). Germline assignment: CDR1 MNHEY and CDR2 SVGAGI. This CDR3 has 15 residues. Trimming shortened V by 4 bases and J by 2 bases, and 11 bases separated the two germline ends. The CDR3 region is CASSFGTLNTGELFF. DNA for the CDR3: TGTGCCAGCAGTTTCGGGACGCTAAACACCGGGGAGCTGTTTTTT.

The rearrangement uses TRBV7-3 and TRBJ1-5; no reliable D call. From germline, CDR1 is SGHTA and CDR2 FQGTGA. Trimming shortened V by 3 bases and J by 4 bases, and 7 bases separated the two germline ends. The CDR3 runs 13 residues. CDR3 in amino acids: CASSFGPNQPQHF. CDR3 DNA: TGTGCCAGCAGCTTCGGTCCAAATCAGCCCCAGCATTTT.

This clone was observed once. This chain connects TRBV23-1 to TRBJ1-2; D may be TRBD1 (6 bases). TRBV23-1 is annotated as an ORF whose role is uncertain. The CDR3 consists of 13 residues. V lost 4 bases to trimming and J lost 8 bases, with 14 bases between them. CDR3 loop: CASSPRQAGGYTF. The CDR3 DNA reads TGCGCCAGCAGTCCTCGACAGGCAGGCGGCTACACCTTC.